This entry describes one T cell receptor (beta chain). Its antigen is not identified. CDR3 length: 13 residues. V lost 0 bases, J lost 3 bases, and 5 bases lay in between. The germline V gene encodes CDR1 SGHDN and CDR2 FVKESK. Profiled with immunoSEQ multiplex PCR; TCRdb holds only in-frame clones, not every one. There are around 4,000 clones in the sample; 74% occur only once, and 9% to 10% lies in the top ten. The sample comes from a study of tissue T cells after allogeneic stem cell transplantation. In the study overall: Tissue samples with histologically apparent lymphocytes on H&E review were prioritized for sequencing.

Study conclusions and caveats: This small cohort was clinically heterogeneous, and sampling depth was a limitation. Anatomically similar tissues had similar TCR repertoires within each patient. Only a limited share of tissue TCRs appeared in blood or spleen.

The gene calls are TRBV14 and TRBJ2-5; D is ambiguous. The sequencing used left colon tissue, collected at autopsy. This TCR came from a woman aged 18-50 years with breast cancer. CDR3: CASSQEVEETQYF. The DNA for the CDR3 is TGTGCCAGCAGCCAAGAAGTGGAAGAGACCCAGTACTTC.